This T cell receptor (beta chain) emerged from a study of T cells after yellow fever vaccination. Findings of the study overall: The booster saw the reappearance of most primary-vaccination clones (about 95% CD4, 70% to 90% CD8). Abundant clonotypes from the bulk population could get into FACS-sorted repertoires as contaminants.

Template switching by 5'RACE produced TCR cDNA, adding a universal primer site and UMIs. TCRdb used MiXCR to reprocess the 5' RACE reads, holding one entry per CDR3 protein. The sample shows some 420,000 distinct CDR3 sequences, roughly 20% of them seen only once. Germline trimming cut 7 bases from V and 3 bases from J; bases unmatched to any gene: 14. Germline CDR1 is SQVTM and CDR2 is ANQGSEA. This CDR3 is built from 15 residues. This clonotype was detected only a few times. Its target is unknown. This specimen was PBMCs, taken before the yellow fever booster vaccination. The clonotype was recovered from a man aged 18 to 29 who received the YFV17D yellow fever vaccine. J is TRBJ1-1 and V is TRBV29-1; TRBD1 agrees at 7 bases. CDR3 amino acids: CSAGEGTGEDTEAFF. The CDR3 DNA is TGCAGCGCTGGCGAAGGCACAGGGGAGGACACTGAAGCTTTCTTT.